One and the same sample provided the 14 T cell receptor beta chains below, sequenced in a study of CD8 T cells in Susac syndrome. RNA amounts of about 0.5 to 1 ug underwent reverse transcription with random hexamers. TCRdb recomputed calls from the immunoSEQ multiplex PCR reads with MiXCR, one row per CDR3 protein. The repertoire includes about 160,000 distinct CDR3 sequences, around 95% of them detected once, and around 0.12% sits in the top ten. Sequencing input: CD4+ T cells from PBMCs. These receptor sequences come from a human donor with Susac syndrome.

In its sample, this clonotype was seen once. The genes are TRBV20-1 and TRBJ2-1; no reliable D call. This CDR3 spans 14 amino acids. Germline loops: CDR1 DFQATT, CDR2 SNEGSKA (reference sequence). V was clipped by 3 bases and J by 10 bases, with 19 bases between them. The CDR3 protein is CSASHRGVAREQFF. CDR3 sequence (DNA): TGCAGTGCTAGTCACAGAGGAGTGGCTAGGGAGCAGTTCTTC.

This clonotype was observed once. In DNA, the CDR3 is TGCGCCAGCAGCTCCACAGTGTCCAAAAACATTCAGTACTTC. Translated, it gives CASSSTVSKNIQYF. V gene TRBV5-1 combines with J gene TRBJ2-4; the D is unclear. Germline V gives CDR1 SGHRS, CDR2 YFSETQ. This CDR3 contains 14 residues. Trimming removed 3 bases at V and 2 bases at J, with 9 bases between.

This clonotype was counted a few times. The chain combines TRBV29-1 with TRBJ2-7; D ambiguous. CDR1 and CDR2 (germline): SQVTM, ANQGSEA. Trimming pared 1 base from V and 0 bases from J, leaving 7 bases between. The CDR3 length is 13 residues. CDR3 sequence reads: CSVEGESSYEQYF. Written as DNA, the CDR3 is TGCAGCGTTGAAGGAGAGAGCTCCTACGAGCAGTACTTC.

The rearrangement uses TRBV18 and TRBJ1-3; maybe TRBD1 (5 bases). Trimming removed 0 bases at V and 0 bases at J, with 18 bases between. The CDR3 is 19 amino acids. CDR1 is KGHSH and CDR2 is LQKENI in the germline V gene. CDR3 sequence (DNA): TGTGCCAGCTCACCACCGGCAGGGTTCGTCGATAGCTCTGGAAACACCATATATTTT. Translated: CASSPPAGFVDSSGNTIYF.

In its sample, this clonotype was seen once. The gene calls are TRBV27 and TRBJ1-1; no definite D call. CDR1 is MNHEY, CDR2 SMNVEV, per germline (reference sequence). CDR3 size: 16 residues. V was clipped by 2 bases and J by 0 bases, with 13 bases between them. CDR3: CASSLAFGRMNTEAFF. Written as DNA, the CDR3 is TGTGCCAGCAGTTTAGCTTTCGGCAGAATGAACACTGAAGCTTTCTTT.

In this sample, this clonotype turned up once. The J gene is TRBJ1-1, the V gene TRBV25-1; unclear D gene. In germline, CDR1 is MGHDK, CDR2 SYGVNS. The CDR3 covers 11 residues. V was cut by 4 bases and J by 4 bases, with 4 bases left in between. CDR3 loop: CASSGGTEAFF. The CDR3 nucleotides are TGTGCCAGCAGTGGGGGCACTGAAGCTTTCTTT.

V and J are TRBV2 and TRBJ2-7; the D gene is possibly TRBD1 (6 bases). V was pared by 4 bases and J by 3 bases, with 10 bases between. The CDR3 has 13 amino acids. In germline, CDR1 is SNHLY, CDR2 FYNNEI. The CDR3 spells CASSGTVGYEQYV. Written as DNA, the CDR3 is TGTGCCAGCAGTGGGACAGTCGGCTACGAGCAGTACGTC.

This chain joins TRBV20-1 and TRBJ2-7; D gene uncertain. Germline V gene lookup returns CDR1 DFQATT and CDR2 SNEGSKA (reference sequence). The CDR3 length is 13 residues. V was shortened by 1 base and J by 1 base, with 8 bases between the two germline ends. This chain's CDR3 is CSARVNRSYEQYF. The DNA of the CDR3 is TGCAGTGCTAGAGTGAACAGATCCTACGAGCAGTACTTC.

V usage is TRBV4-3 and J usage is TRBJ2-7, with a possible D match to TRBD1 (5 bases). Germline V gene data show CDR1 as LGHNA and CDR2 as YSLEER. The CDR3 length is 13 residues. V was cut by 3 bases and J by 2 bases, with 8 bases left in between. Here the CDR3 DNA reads TGCGCCAGCAGCCATCAGGGAACCTACGAGCAGTACTTC. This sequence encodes CASSHQGTYEQYF.

Written as DNA, the CDR3 is TGCAGCGTTGACGGACAGGGGAACACTGAAGCTTTCTTT. Protein product: CSVDGQGNTEAFF. The chain has TRBV29-1 and TRBJ1-1; 8 bases are a match to TRBD1. The CDR3 consists of 13 residues. V dropped 3 bases and J dropped 1; count of bases not matched to a gene: 1. Per germline, CDR1 SQVTM and CDR2 ANQGSEA.

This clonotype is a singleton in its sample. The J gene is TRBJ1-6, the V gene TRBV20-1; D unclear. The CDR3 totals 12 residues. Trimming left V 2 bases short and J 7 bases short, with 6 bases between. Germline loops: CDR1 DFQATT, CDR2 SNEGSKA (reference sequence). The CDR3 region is CSARRRNSPLHF. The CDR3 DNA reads TGCAGTGCTAGAAGGCGGAATTCACCCCTCCACTTT.

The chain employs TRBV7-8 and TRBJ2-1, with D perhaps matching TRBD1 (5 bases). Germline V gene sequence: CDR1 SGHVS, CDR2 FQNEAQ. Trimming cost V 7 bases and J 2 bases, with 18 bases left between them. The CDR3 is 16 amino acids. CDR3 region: CASTLDTSPTYNEQFF. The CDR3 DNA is TGTGCCAGCACCCTGGACACATCACCTACCTACAATGAGCAGTTCTTC.

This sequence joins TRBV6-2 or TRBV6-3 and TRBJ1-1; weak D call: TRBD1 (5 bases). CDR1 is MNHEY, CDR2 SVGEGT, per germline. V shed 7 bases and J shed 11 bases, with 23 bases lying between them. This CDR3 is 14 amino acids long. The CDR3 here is CASTRDLTSREAFF. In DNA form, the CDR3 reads TGTGCCAGCACGAGGGACTTAACTAGCCGGGAGGCTTTCTTT.

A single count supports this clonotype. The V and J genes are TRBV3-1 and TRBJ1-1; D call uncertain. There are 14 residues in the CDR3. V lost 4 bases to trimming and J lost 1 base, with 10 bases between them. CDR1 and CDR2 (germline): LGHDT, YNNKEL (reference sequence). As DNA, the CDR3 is TGTGCCAGCAGCCTAGTACTCAGGAACACTGAAGCTTTCTTT. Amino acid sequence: CASSLVLRNTEAFF.